This T cell receptor (beta chain) was recorded in a study of cytomegalovirus exposure and HLA in healthy donors (dated by TCRdb to the late 2010s). Notes on the research overall: An earlier analysis of roughly 610 of the donors reported approximately 300 Gb of sequence data and 117 million unique TCR beta sequences obtained from about 170 million T cells. In an earlier analysis of several hundred of the donors, high-throughput TCR beta sequencing was used to judge whether each TCR beta V gene segment behaved as functional or pseudogenic. About 280 gigabases of sequencing data and roughly 90 million unique TCR sequences were included in an early release covering 550 to 800 HLA-typed donors. HLA typing covered class I and class II loci at four-digit resolution. A later analysis re-examined previously published TCR beta repertoires from about 670 donors and added high-resolution HLA genotyping to investigate patterns of TCR occurrence. To predict cytomegalovirus infection status, the study combined high-throughput TCR immunosequencing, statistical association of individual TCRs with disease status, and machine learning. A later genetic analysis used genome-wide SNP genotypes for about 65% of the roughly 700 donors, treating that subset as a discovery cohort. All discovery cohort repertoires had been generated using a single sequencing platform. Using immunosequencing, the study profiled T cell repertoires from 500 to 800 subjects and related those repertoires to cytomegalovirus serostatus. Rather than using new phenotypic data, the later analysis identified candidate immune exposures from TCR beta sequences and from how often those sequences occurred across donors. Alongside the repertoire data, information on donor age, sex, ethnicity and CMV serostatus was compiled. The study aimed to test whether signatures of past pathogen exposure could be identified by cataloging public T cell receptors. Because of strong linkage in the cohort, five DR-DQ haplotypes were treated as single units for association and clustering. The number of typed donors differed by locus: roughly 620-640 for A, B, C, DRB1 and DQB1; 500 to 550 for DQA1; 606 for DPA1; and around 450 for DPB1. On average, 235,054 unique TCR beta nucleotide sequences were sequenced per donor among 398 genotyped donors of the cohort, with about 17% of those sequences being non-productive. A separate validation cohort of roughly 130 different subjects was used in addition to the 666-subject first cohort. Of the 350 to 450 genotyped donors, 81% were placed in the genetic ancestry cluster associated with self-reported Caucasian donors. The study at large found these results: For the cohort, immune exposure information was limited to CMV serostatus. In a later analysis, HLA-associated TCR beta chains were found to be more clonally expanded and to have lower generation probabilities than equally common non-associated chains. The earlier analysis of about 600 of the donors excluded 15 to 20 rarely observed V segments, including chromosome 9 orphons, because counts were too low. Several of the top co-occurrence clusters appeared to be linked to parvovirus B19, influenza, CMV and Epstein-Barr virus, according to a later analysis. Compared with the roughly 710-donor mean, donors in an Asian-associated ancestry cluster had fewer N-insertions in productive TCRs, according to a later genetic analysis. In an earlier analysis of roughly 560 of the donors, most TCR beta V segments were observed in productive rearrangements about 90% or about 30% of the time, broadly matching IMGT annotations. The study gave a list of over 150 TCR beta chains associated with cytomegalovirus. Some IMGT-functional V segments, including TRBV6-2 and TRBV6-3, could not be told apart with the 87-base-pair reads, so those segments were excluded. The presence/absence analyses assumed that sequencing depth was roughly uniform across donors, and that assumption may not be true. Strong co-occurrence of HLA alleles, especially DR and DQ, made assigning TCR associations to individual alleles difficult. A group of highly shared sequence variants was considered likely to be a technical artifact of the sequencing pipeline. Most TCR sequences were seen in very few donors, while some public TCRs were found in many individuals. A further reported finding was that TCR beta sequences accurately predicted the HLA-A and HLA-B alleles for most subjects in the first cohort. In a later genetic analysis, a missense DCLRE1C variant was associated with V-gene and J-gene trimming of TCR beta chains, and the association was replicated in an independent cohort. Most CMV-associated TCR beta chains appeared to be HLA-restricted in a later analysis, and the HLA associations seemed to be driven largely by CMV exposure. The classifier was reported to diagnose cytomegalovirus status with high specificity and sensitivity in both the original cohort and the validation cohort. HLA typing was unavailable for some donors at each locus, so association tests used only the typed subset. In a later analysis, 16,951 TCR beta sequences were associated with specific HLA alleles at a false discovery rate of 0.05. The authors suggested that the approach could potentially be generalized to other disease states and immunological phenotypes. In a later analysis, TCR association rates were found to vary across HLA loci, with the most associated TCRs seen for DRB1 alleles and the fewest for HLA-C alleles. Only TCR beta chains were sequenced in this cohort, and the absence of alpha or paired-chain data limited detectable features. In vitro tests confirmed that a few of the cytomegalovirus-associated TCR beta chains recognize cytomegalovirus antigens. Linkage disequilibrium might explain the correlated functional status among segregating V segments, but an unknown experimental factor could not be excluded.

The cohort consisted of 666 healthy bone marrow donors. At the time of sampling, every cohort member was nominally healthy, though immune exposures that went unrecorded were likely present. The donor tested CMV seropositive, placing the donor among the 250 to 350 seropositive members of the cohort. Each donor provided a peripheral blood sample, and peripheral blood mononuclear cells were used for TCR beta sequencing. The Qiagen DNeasy Blood Extraction Kit was used to extract genomic DNA from the blood cell samples. Library creation used the immunoSEQ multiplex PCR assay. A mixture of 60 forward primers for TCR Vbeta segments and 13 reverse primers for TCR Jbeta segments was used in the multiplex PCR. A multiplex PCR assay on genomic DNA amplified the CDR3 region of rearranged TCR beta genes. The amplified TCR beta libraries were sequenced on the Illumina HiSeq System as 87-base-pair reads. In the original analysis: A later analysis counted some 74 million unique TCR beta chains across the 670 or so repertoires, and some 12 million of these chains were shared by at least two donors. Raw reads were error-corrected and collapsed into unique sequences by a nearest-neighbor algorithm in which closely related sequences were merged to remove PCR and sequencing errors. To assign V, D and J gene segments, CDR3 sequences were aligned to IMGT reference sequences. For a sequence to be retained, at least a six-nucleotide match to both a V gene segment and a J gene segment was required. A rearrangement counted as productive if the CDR3 had no stop codons and remained in frame with V and J, and every other rearrangement counted as non-productive. CDR3 was defined according to IMGT convention as the region running from the second conserved V-encoded cysteine to the conserved J-encoded phenylalanine. The earlier analysis of approximately 590 of the donors excluded any sequence lacking an unambiguous match to a single V gene segment. An earlier analysis of fewer than 750 of the donors called V segments functional above 56.7% productive rearrangements and segregating when the between-donor standard deviation exceeded 5%. A statistical classification framework was built to diagnose cytomegalovirus status from the catalog of TCR beta chain sequences. In a later analysis, TCR nucleotide sequences were compared against IMGT/GENE-DB human TR gene sequences so that V and J genes could be assigned. Using the TCRdist pipeline, a later analysis assigned CDR3 sequences along with most-parsimonious VDJ recombination scenarios. In a later analysis, each TCR beta chain was defined by its CDR3 amino acid sequence together with its V-gene family, and reads lacking a unique V-gene family were excluded. In a later analysis, 450 to 600 highly shared, low-generation-probability nucleotide sequences were removed to address suspected cross-contamination and a sequencing artifact. A later analysis calculated a clonal expansion index for each public chain from normalized within-repertoire ranks of inferred template counts. In a later analysis, generation probabilities were computed with a VDJ recombination model fitted to out-of-frame rearrangements, and the resulting probabilities were checked against IGoR. In a later analysis, hypergeometric tests were used to score TCR-TCR, TCR-HLA and TCR-CMV co-occurrence, with a repertoire-size bias correction applied to TCR pairs. False discovery rates were estimated in a later analysis by permuting HLA or CMV assignments 20 times. In a later analysis, co-occurring TCRs were grouped with DBSCAN, and TCRdist sequence similarity was added when clustering was performed within HLA-allele-positive subsets. Repertoires with fewer than 30,000 or more than 120,000 public chains were left out of co-occurrence clustering, as were four to six repertoires with anomalous nucleotide sharing. Imported from immuneACCESS, the table was reduced by TCRdb to in-frame sequences with V and J called. These copies leave out some clones; in studies compared against another copy, an unresolved V gene accounts for under half, and the cause of the remainder is not known. Clone size and V and J calls were adopted from that table, with D and trimming inferred from the DNA. Present in this sample are roughly 80,000 clones, roughly 65% of which were seen just once. The biggest ten clones account for roughly 4% of the sample.

In the case of this clone: The antigen this receptor binds is unknown. Per-nucleotide qualities are absent, and no much larger clonotype sits a single base away.

Inclusive of the bounding cysteine and phenylalanine, the CDR3 is 14 residues long. The CDR3 DNA has 42 bases and is translated from base 1. Sequences SGHKS (CDR1) and YYEKEE (CDR2) are obtained from the germline V gene (reference sequence). Relative to germline, V is 0 bases shorter and J is 7 bases shorter, with 13 bases between their ends. This TCR was recovered from a male donor in good health and CMV-seropositive. The sample was PBMCs. In this chain, TRBV5-5 is recombined with TRBJ1-1, with no confidently assigned D gene. The encoded CDR3 is CASSLAPTVGEAFF. The DNA is as follows: TGTGCCAGCAGCTTGGCCCCAACAGTCGGTGAAGCTTTCTTT.